This TCR delta chain appears in the sequencing data of a study of gamma-delta T cells after stem cell transplantation. This clone is medium-sized in the sample. TCRdb reprocessed the RT-PCR reads through CATT. The data hold 2,500 to 3,500 delta-chain clones, with approximately 2.9% observed a single time. Germline CDR1 reads GEAIGNYY; CDR2 reads EKD. There are 18 residues in the CDR3. V dropped 1 base and J dropped 1; count of bases not matched to a gene: 5. The chain joins TRDV2 to TRDJ3; TRDD3 matches 8 bases. Sequencing was performed on gamma-delta T cells. This sequence originates from a human donor. It is not recorded whose cells these are; they may come from a transplant donor. The CDR3 coding sequence is TGTGCCTGTGACACTGGGGGATTTCGATCCTGGGACACCCGACAGATGTTTTTC. It is translated as CACDTGGFRSWDTRQMFF.